This TCR beta chain was recorded in a study of CD8 T cells in ankylosing spondylitis. The CDR3 has 13 residues. V lost 3 bases to trimming and J lost 2 bases, with 10 bases between them. CDR1 and CDR2 (germline): DFQATT, SNEGSKA (reference sequence). TCRdb passed the 5' RACE reads through MiXCR, listing each CDR3 protein once. The sample carries under 300,000 distinct CDR3 sequences, around 11% recorded once. At least ten counts were recorded for this clonotype. The specimen sequenced was blood, either unsorted or a sorted T cell fraction (not recorded which). This chain links TRBV20-1 with TRBJ2-5; no clear D gene. The TCR comes from a male donor with ankylosing spondylitis or in good health (not recorded which). CDR3 nucleotide sequence: TGCAGTGCTAGTGCCCTTTGGCAAGAGACCCAGTACTTC. Protein sequence: CSASALWQETQYF.